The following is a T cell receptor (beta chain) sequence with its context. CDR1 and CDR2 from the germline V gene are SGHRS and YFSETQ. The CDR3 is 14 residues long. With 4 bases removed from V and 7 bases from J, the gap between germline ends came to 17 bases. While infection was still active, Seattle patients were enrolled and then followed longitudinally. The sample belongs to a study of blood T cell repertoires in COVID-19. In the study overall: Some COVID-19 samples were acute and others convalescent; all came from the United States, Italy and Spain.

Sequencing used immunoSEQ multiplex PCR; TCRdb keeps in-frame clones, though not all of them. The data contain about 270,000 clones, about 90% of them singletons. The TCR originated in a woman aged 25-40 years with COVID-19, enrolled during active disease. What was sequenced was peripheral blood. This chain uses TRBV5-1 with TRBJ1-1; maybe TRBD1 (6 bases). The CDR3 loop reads CASSALGTSIEAFF. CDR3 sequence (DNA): TGCGCCAGCAGCGCCCTAGGGACATCGATTGAAGCTTTCTTT.